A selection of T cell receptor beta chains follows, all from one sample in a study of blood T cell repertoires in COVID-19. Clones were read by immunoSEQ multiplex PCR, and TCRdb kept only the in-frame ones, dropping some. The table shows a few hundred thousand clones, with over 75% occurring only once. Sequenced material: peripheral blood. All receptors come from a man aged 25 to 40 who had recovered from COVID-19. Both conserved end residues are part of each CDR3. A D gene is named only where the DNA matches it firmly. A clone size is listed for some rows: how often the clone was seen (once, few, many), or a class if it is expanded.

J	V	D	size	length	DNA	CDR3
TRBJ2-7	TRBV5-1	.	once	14	TGCGCCAGCAGCTTGGCGGCAGGGGTCCACGAGCAGTACTTC	CASSLAAGVHEQYF
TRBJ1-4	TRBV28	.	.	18	TGTGCCAGCAGTTTTCCCCCCGGGCAGGGAGGGATGGGTGAAAAACTGTTTTTT	CASSFPPGQGGMGEKLFF
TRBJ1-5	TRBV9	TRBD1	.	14	TGTGCCAGCAGCGCCGGGACAGGGGATCAGCCCCAGCATTTT	CASSAGTGDQPQHF
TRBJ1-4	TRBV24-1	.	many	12	TGTGCCACCAGTGGAGAGGATGAAAAACTGTTTTTT	CATSGEDEKLFF
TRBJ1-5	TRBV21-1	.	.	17	TGTGCCAGCAGCAAACGGGACAGGGGGCATGGCAATCAGCCCCAGCATTTT	CASSKRDRGHGNQPQHF
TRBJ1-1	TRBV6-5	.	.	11	TGTGCCAGCATGTGGAGGACTGAAGCTTTCTTT	CASMWRTEAFF
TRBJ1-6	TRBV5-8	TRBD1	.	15	TGTGCCAGCAGCTTGGAGGACAGGGGTCCCTCCCCCCTCCACTTT	CASSLEDRGPSPLHF
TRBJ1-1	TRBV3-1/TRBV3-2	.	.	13	TGTGCCAGCAGTGACAGGTTGAACACTGAAGCTTTCTTT	CASSDRLNTEAFF
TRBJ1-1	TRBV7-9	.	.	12	TGTGCCAGCAGCTTGGGCTACACTGAAGCTTTCTTT	CASSLGYTEAFF
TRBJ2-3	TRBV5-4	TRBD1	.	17	TGTGCCAGCAGCGAGGAGCTGGGACAGGGGTTCACAGATACGCAGTATTTT	CASSEELGQGFTDTQYF
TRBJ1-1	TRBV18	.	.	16	TGTGCCAGCTCACCACCGAAACGGGGGACCGGCACTGAAGCTTTCTTT	CASSPPKRGTGTEAFF
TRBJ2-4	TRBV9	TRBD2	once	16	TGTGCCAGCAGCGTAGAGGCTAGCGGGGGGAAAAACATTCAGTACTTC	CASSVEASGGKNIQYF
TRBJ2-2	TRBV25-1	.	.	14	TGTGCCAGCAACCCCTCAGGGGAGGGCGGGGAGCTGTTTTTT	CASNPSGEGGELFF
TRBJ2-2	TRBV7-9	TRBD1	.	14	TGTGCCAGCAGCCTCACAGGGGTCACCGGGGAGCTGTTTTTT	CASSLTGVTGELFF
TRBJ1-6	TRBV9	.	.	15	TGTGCCAGCAGTGGAGAGGGGAGGTATAATTCACCCCTCCACTTT	CASSGEGRYNSPLHF
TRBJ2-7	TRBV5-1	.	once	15	TGCGCCAGCAGGTATAGAGATACCCGCCTTTACGAGCAGTACTTC	CASRYRDTRLYEQYF
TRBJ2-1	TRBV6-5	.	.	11	TGTGCCAGGAGAGAGCCCCACGAGCAGTTCTTC	CARREPHEQFF
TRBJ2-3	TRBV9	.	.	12	TGTGCCAGCGGGCCCCATTTAGATACGCAGTATTTT	CASGPHLDTQYF
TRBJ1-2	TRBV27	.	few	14	TGTGCCAGCAGTTTAGGGTCAGGGAACTATGGCTACACCTTC	CASSLGSGNYGYTF
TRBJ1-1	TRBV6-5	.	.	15	TGTGCCAGCAAACTCAGGGATCAAATGAACACTGAAGCTTTCTTT	CASKLRDQMNTEAFF
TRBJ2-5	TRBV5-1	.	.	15	TGCGCCAGCAGCTGGGGCCCGGAAGGGCGGGAGACCCAGTACTTC	CASSWGPEGRETQYF
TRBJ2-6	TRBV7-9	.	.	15	TGTGCCAGCAGTTTCCCAGGGTCGGGGGCCAACGTCCTGACTTTC	CASSFPGSGANVLTF
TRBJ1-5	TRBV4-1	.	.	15	TGCGCCAGCAGCCAAGAGGCGGGGGTCAATCAGCCCCAGCATTTT	CASSQEAGVNQPQHF
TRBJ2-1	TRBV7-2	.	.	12	TGTGCCAGCAGCTTAAACTTGGATGAGCAGTTCTTC	CASSLNLDEQFF
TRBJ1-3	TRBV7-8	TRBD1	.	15	TGTGCCAGCAGCTCCAAACCGGGACAGGGCAACACCATATATTTT	CASSSKPGQGNTIYF
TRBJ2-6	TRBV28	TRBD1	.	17	TGTGCCAGCAGTCCCGGACAGGGTTGGTCTGGGGCCAACGTCCTGACTTTC	CASSPGQGWSGANVLTF
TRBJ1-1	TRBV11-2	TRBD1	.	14	TGTGCCAGCAGCCCCCAGGGGGCGAACACTGAAGCTTTCTTT	CASSPQGANTEAFF
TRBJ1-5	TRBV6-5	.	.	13	TGTGCCAGCAGGTTAGTTAGCAATCAGCCCCAGCATTTT	CASRLVSNQPQHF
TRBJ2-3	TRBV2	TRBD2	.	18	TGTGCCAGCGTGCGGGACTTTATTAGCGGGGGGGGAACAGATACGCAGTATTTT	CASVRDFISGGGTDTQYF
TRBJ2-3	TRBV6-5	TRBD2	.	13	TGTGCCAGCAGTATAAGCGGGGGGGATACGCAGTATTTT	CASSISGGDTQYF
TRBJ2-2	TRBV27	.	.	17	TGTGCCAGCAGTCCGCTTCCGGGATCCGCGAACACCGGGGAGCTGTTTTTT	CASSPLPGSANTGELFF
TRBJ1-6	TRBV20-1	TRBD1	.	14	TGCAGTGCTAGTTCAGGACAGGGGCATTCACCCCTCCACTTT	CSASSGQGHSPLHF
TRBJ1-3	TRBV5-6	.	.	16	TGTGCCAGCAGCTCGCCGCCCTTGAGCTCTGGAAACACCATATATTTT	CASSSPPLSSGNTIYF
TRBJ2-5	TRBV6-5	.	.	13	TGTGCCAGCAGCGGGACTTTACAAGAGACCCAGTACTTC	CASSGTLQETQYF
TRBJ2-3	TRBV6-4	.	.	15	TGTGCCAGCAGTGACTATGCGGGGGCGATAGATACGCAGTATTTT	CASSDYAGAIDTQYF
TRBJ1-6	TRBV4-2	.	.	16	TGTGCCAGCAGCCAAGACCGGGACACGGCGGATTCACCCCTCCACTTT	CASSQDRDTADSPLHF
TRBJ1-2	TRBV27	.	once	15	TGTGCCAGCAGTTTTTCGGCTAGAGCTAACTATGGCTACACCTTC	CASSFSARANYGYTF
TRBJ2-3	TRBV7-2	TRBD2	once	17	TGTGCCAGCAGCTTCCAACGAGCGGGGGGTCAGGCAGATACGCAGTATTTT	CASSFQRAGGQADTQYF
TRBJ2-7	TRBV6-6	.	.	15	TGTGCCAGCAGTCAACCGGGACAAGGCTCCTACGAGCAGTACTTC	CASSQPGQGSYEQYF
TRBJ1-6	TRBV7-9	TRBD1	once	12	TGCGCCAGCAGCCTGGACAGGTCACCCCTCCACTTT	CASSLDRSPLHF
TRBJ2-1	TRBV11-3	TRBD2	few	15	TGTGCCAGCTTGGGGTGGGCTAGCGGGGGGCATGAGCAGTTCTTC	CASLGWASGGHEQFF
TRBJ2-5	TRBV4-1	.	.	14	TGCGCCAGCAGCCACCCAGGGGGGCAAGAGACCCAGTACTTC	CASSHPGGQETQYF
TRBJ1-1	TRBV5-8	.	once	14	TGTGCCAGCAGCTTGGAGGGGTGGTACACTGAAGCTTTCTTT	CASSLEGWYTEAFF
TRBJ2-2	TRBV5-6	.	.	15	TGTGCCAGCAGCCCGGTAGTGGCAGGCAACGGGGAGCTGTTTTTT	CASSPVVAGNGELFF
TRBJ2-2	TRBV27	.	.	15	TGTGCCAGCAGCCATGGGACATTGAACACCGGGGAGCTGTTTTTT	CASSHGTLNTGELFF
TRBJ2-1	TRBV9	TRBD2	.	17	TGTGCCCGCAGCGTAGCTAAGCCTCGCGGGGGGGGGAATGAGCAGTTCTTC	CARSVAKPRGGGNEQFF
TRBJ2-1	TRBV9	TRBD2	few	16	TGTGCCAGCAGCGTAGTTGGGACTAGCGGCCACAATGAGCAGTTCTTC	CASSVVGTSGHNEQFF
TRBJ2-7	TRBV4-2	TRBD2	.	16	TGTGCCAGCAGCCAAGATTGGCTAGCGGGGTCCTACGAGCAGTACTTC	CASSQDWLAGSYEQYF
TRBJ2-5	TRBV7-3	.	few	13	TGTGCCAGCAGCTTAACCGCGGGTGAGACCCAGTACTTC	CASSLTAGETQYF
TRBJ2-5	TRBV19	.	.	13	TGTGCCAGTAGGGCGGGGGCCGAGGAGACCCAGTACTTC	CASRAGAEETQYF
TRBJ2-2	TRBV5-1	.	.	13	TGCGCCAGCAGCTCCACATTGACCGGGGAGCTGTTTTTT	CASSSTLTGELFF
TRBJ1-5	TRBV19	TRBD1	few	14	TGTGCCAGTAGTTTGACAGGGTGGAATCAGCCCCAGCATTTT	CASSLTGWNQPQHF
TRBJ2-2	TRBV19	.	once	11	TGTGCCAGTAGTATCGCCGGGGAGCTGTTTTTT	CASSIAGELFF
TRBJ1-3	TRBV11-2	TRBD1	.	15	TGTGCCAGCAGGCTTACCGGGACAGCCGGAAACACCATATATTTT	CASRLTGTAGNTIYF
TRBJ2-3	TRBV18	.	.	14	TGTGCCAGCTCACCTCAGGGGATGACAGATACGCAGTATTTT	CASSPQGMTDTQYF